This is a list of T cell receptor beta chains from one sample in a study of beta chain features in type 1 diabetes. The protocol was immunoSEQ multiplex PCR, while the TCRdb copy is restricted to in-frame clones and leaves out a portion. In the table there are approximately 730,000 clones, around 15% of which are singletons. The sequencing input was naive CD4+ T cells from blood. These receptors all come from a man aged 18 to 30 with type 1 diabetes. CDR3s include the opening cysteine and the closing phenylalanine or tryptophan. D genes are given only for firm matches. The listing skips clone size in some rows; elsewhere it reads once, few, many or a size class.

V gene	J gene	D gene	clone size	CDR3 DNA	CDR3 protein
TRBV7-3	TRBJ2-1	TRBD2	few	TGTGCCAGCAGCCCAGCGGGACTCAATGAGCAGTTCTTC	CASSPAGLNEQFF
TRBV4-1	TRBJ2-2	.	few	TGCGCCAGCAGCCAAGTGCTCCCAGGAACCGGGGAGCTGTTTTTT	CASSQVLPGTGELFF
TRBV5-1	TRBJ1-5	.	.	TGCGCCAGCAGCCCCGATGCCAATAGCAATCAGCCCCAGCATTTT	CASSPDANSNQPQHF
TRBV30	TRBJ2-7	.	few	TGTGCCTGGAGTGTAAGCCAGGTCAAGCAGTACTTC	CAWSVSQVKQYF
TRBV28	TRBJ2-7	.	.	TGTGCCAGCAGTTCCCGACAGGCCCTTTCCTTC	CASSSRQALSF
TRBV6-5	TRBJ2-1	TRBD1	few	TGTGCCAGCAGTTCCACCCGGACAGGGGGCTACAATGAGCAGTTCTTC	CASSSTRTGGYNEQFF
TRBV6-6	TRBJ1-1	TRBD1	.	TGTGCCAGCAGCACCTCCCAGGGGGCAGATAGTGCTTTCTTT	CASSTSQGADSAFF
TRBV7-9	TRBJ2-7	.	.	TGTGCCAGCAGCTTTTTTGACAGAGGCTACGAGCAGTACTTC	CASSFFDRGYEQYF
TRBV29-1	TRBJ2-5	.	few	TGCAGCGTTGTCCGGACAGCACAAGAGACCCAGTACTTC	CSVVRTAQETQYF
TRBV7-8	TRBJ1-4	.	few	TGTGCCAGCAGCTTAGTGAGGATAGTAACTAATGAAAAACTGTTTTTT	CASSLVRIVTNEKLFF
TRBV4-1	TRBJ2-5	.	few	TGCGCCAGCAGCCAAGATTGGGCTTTCCAAGAGACCCAGTACTTC	CASSQDWAFQETQYF
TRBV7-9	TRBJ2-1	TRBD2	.	TGTGCCAGCAGCCGGACTAGCGATGAGCAGTTCTTC	CASSRTSDEQFF
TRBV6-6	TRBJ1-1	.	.	TGTGCCAGCAGTTTCTCCGGGGGGGAAGCTTTCTTT	CASSFSGGEAFF
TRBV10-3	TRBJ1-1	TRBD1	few	TGTGCCATCGCCTCTTGGACAGGGGAGAACACTGAAGCTTTCTTT	CAIASWTGENTEAFF
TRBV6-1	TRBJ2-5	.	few	TGTGCCAGCAGTCAGGGGAGTCTGCAAGAGACCCAGTACTTC	CASSQGSLQETQYF
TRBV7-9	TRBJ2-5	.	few	TGTGCCAGCAGCTTAGCGGGGTCGGAACGAAGAGGGACCCAGTACTTC	CASSLAGSERRGTQYF
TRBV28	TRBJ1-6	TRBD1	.	TGTGCCAGCAGTTCCGGGACAGGGGGATCACCCCTCCACTTT	CASSSGTGGSPLHF
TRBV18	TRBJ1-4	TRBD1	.	TGTGCCAGCTCGCCCGGGACAGGGGAAGAAAAACTGTTTTTT	CASSPGTGEEKLFF
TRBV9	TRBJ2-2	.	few	TGTGCCAGCAGCGTATTCGGTGAGGAGACCGGGGAGCTGTTTTTT	CASSVFGEETGELFF
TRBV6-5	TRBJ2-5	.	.	TGTGCCAGCAGCCTAGGACATAGAGAGACCCAGTACTTC	CASSLGHRETQYF